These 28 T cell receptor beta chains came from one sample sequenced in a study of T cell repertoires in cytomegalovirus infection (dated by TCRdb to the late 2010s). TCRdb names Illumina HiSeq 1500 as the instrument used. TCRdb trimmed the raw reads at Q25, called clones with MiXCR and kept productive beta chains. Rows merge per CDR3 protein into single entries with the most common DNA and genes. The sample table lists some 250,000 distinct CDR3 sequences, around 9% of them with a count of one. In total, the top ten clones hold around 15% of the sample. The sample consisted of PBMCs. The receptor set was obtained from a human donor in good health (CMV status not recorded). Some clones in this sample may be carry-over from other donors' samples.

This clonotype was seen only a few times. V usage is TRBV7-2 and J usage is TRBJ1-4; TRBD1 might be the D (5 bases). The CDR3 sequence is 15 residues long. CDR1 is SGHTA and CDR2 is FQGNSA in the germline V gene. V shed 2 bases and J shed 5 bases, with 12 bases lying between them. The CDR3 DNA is TGTGCCAGCAGCTTAAGGAGGGGTCGCAATGAAAAACTGTTTTTT. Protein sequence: CASSLRRGRNEKLFF.

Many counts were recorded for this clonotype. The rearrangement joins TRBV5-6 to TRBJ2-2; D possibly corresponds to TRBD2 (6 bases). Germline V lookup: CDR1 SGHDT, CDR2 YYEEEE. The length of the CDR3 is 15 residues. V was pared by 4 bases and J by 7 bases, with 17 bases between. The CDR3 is CASSPDAGGIGELFF. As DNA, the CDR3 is TGTGCCAGCAGCCCGGACGCAGGAGGGATCGGGGAGCTGTTTTTT.

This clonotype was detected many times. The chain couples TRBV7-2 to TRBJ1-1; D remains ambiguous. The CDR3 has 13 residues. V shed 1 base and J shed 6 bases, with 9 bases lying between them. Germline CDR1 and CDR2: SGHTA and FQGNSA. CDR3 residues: CASSLERDAEAFF. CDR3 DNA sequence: TGTGCCAGCAGCTTAGAGAGAGACGCTGAAGCTTTCTTT.

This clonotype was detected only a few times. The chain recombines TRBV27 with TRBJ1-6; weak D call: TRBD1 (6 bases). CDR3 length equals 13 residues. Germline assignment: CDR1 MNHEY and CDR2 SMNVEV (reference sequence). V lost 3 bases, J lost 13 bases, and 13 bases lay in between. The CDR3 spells CASSFNRAAPLHF. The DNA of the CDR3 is TGTGCCAGCAGTTTTAACAGGGCAGCGCCCCTCCACTTT.

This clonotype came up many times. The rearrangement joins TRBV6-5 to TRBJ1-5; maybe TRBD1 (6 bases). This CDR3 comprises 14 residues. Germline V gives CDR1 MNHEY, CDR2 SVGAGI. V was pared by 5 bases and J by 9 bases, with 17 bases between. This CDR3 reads CASSPRQAQGPQHF. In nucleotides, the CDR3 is TGTGCCAGCAGTCCTAGACAGGCGCAGGGGCCCCAGCATTTT.

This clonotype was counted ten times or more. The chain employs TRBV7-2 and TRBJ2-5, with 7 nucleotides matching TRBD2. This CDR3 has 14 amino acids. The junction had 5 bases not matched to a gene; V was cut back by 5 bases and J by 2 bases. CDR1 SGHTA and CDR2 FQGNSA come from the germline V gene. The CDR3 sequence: CASSSGDVQETQYF. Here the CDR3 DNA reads TGTGCCAGCAGCAGCGGGGACGTTCAAGAGACCCAGTACTTC. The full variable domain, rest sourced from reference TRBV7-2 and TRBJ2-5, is GAGVSQSPSNKVTEKGKDVELRCDPISGHTALYWYRQSLGQGLEFLIYFQGNSAPDKSGLPSDRFSAERTGGSVSTLTIQRTQQEDSAVYLCASSSGDVQETQYFGPGTRLLVL.

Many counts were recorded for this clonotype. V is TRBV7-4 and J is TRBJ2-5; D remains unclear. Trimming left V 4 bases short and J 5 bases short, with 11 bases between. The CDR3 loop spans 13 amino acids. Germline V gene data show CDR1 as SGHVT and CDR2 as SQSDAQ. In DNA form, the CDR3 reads TGTGCCAGCAGCTCGTCCGGCTCGGAGACCCAGTACTTC. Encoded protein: CASSSSGSETQYF.

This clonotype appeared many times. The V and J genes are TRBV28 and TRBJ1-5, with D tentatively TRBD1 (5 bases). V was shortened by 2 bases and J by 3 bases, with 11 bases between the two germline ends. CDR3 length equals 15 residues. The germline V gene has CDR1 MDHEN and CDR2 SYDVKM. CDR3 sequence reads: CASSLAGTNNQPQHF. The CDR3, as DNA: TGTGCCAGCAGTTTAGCAGGGACTAACAATCAGCCCCAGCATTTT.

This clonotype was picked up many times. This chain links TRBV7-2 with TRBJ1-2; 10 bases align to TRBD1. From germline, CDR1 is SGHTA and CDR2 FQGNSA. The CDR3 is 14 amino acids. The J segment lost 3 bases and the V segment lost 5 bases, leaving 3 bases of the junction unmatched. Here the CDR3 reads CASSRGTGDYGYTF. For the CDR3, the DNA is TGTGCCAGCAGCCGTGGGACAGGGGACTATGGCTACACCTTC.

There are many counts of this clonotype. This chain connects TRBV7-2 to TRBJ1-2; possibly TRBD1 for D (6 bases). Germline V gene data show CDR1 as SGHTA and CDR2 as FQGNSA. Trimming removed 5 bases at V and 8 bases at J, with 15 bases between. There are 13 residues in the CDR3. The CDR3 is CASSVSGARGYTF. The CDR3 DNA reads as TGTGCCAGCAGCGTTTCGGGGGCAAGGGGCTACACCTTC.

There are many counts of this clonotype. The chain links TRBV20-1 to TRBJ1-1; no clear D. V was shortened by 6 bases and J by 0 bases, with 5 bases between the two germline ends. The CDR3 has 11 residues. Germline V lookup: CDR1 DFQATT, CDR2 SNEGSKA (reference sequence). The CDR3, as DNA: TGCAGTGCCCTGTTGAACACTGAAGCTTTCTTT. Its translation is CSALLNTEAFF.

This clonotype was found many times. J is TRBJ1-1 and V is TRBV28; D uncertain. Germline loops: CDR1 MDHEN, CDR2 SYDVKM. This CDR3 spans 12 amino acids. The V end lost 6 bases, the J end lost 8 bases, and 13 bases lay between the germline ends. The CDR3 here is CASRGLLGEAFF. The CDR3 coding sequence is TGTGCCAGCAGAGGACTCCTGGGAGAAGCTTTCTTT.

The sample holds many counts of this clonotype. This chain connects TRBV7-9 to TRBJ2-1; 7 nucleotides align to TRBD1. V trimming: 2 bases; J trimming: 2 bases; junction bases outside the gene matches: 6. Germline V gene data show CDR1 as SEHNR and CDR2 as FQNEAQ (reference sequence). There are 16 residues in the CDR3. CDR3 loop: CASSLSDRAPYNEQFF. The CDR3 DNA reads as TGTGCCAGCAGCTTATCAGACAGGGCCCCCTACAATGAGCAGTTCTTC. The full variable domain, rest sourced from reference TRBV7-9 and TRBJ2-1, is DTGVSQNPRHKITKRGQNVTFRCDPISEHNRLYWYRQTLGQGPEFLTYFQNEAQLEKSRLLSDRFSAERPKGSFSTLEIQRTEQGDSAMYLCASSLSDRAPYNEQFFGPGTRLTVL.

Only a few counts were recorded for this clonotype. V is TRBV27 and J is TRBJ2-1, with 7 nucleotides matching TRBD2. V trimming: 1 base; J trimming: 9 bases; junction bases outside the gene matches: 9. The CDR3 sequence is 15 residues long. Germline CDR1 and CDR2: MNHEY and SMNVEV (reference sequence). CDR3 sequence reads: CASSLFPSGGGEQFF. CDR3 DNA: TGTGCCAGCAGTTTATTCCCTAGCGGAGGAGGTGAGCAGTTCTTC.

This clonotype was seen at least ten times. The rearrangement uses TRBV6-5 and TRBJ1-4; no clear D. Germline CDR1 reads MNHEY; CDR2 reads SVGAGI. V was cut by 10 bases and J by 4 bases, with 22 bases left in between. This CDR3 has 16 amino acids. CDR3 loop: CATLASTLRGNEKLFF. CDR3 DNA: TGTGCCACCCTGGCCTCGACACTTCGTGGTAATGAAAAACTGTTTTTT.

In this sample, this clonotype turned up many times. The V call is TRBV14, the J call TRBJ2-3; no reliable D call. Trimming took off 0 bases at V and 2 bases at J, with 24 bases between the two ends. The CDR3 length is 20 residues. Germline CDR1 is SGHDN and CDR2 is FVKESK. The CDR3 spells CASSQDWRATRLRTTDTQYF. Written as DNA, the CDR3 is TGTGCCAGCAGCCAAGATTGGAGAGCTACTCGTTTGAGGACCACAGATACGCAGTATTTT.

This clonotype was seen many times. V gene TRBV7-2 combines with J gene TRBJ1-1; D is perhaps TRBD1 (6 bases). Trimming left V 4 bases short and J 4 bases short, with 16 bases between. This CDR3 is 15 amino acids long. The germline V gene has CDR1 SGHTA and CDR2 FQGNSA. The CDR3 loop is CASSSQGKKGTEAFF. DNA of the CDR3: TGTGCCAGCAGCTCCCAGGGGAAAAAGGGCACTGAAGCTTTCTTT.

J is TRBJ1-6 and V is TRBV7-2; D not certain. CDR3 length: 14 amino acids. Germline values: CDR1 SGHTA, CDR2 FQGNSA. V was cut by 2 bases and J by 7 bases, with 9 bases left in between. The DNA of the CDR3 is TGTGCCAGCAGCTTAATGGACGGAAATTCACCCCTCCACTTT. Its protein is CASSLMDGNSPLHF.

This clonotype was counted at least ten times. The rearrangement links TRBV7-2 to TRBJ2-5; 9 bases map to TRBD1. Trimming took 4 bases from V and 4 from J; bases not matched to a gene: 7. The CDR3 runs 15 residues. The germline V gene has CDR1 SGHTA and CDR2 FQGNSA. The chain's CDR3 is CASSSYGTGTETQYF. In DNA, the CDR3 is TGTGCCAGCAGCTCATACGGGACAGGGACAGAGACCCAGTACTTC.

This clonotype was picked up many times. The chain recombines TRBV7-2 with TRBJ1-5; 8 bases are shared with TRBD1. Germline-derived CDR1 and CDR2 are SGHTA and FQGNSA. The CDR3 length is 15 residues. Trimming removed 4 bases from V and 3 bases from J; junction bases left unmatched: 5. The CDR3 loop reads CASSSQGAFNQPQHF. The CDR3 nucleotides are TGTGCCAGCAGCTCCCAGGGGGCCTTCAATCAGCCCCAGCATTTT. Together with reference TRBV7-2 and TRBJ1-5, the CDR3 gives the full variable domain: GAGVSQSPSNKVTEKGKDVELRCDPISGHTALYWYRQSLGQGLEFLIYFQGNSAPDKSGLPSDRFSAERTGGSVSTLTIQRTQQEDSAVYLCASSSQGAFNQPQHFGDGTRLSIL.

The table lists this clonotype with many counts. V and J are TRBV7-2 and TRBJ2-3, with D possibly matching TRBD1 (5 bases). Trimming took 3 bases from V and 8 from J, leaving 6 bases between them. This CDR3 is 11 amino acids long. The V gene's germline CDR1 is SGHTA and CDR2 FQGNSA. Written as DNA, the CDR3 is TGTGCCAGCAGCTTTAGGGGTACGCAGTATTTT. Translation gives CASSFRGTQYF. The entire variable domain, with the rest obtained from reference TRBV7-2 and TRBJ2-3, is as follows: GAGVSQSPSNKVTEKGKDVELRCDPISGHTALYWYRQSLGQGLEFLIYFQGNSAPDKSGLPSDRFSAERTGGSVSTLTIQRTQQEDSAVYLCASSFRGTQYFGPGTRLTVL.

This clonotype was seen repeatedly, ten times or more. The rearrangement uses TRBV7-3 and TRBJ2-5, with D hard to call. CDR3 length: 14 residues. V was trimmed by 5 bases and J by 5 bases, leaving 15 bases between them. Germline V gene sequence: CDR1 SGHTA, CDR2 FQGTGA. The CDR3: CASSPAPDPETQYF. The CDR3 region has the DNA TGTGCCAGCAGCCCCGCCCCGGATCCGGAGACCCAGTACTTC.

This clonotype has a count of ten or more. The chain's CDR3 is CASSLDKGGGVSGELFF. As DNA, the CDR3 is TGTGCCAGCAGCTTAGATAAAGGTGGTGGAGTTAGCGGGGAGCTGTTTTTT. This chain connects TRBV11-3 to TRBJ2-2; no clear D gene. Per germline, CDR1 SGHNT and CDR2 YENEEA. CDR3 size: 17 residues. V was clipped by 0 bases and J by 7 bases, with 18 bases between them.

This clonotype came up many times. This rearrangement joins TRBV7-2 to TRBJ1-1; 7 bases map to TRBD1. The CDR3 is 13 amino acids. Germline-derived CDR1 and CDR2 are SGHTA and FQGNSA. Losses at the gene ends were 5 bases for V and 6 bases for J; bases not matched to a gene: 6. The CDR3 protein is CASSAQGGAEAFF. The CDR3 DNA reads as TGTGCCAGCAGCGCGCAGGGGGGAGCTGAAGCTTTCTTT.

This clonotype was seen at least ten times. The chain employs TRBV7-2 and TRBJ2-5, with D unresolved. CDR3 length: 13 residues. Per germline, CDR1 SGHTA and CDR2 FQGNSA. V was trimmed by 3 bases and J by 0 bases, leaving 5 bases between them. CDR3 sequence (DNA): TGTGCCAGCAGCTTTGGACACCAAGAGACCCAGTACTTC. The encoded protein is CASSFGHQETQYF.

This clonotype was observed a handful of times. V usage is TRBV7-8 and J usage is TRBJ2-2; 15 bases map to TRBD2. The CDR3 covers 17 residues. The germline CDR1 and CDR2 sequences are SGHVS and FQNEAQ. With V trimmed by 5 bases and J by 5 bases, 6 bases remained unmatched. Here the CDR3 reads CASSARTSGGGTGELFF. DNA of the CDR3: TGTGCCAGCAGCGCACGGACTAGCGGGGGGGGGACCGGGGAGCTGTTTTTT.

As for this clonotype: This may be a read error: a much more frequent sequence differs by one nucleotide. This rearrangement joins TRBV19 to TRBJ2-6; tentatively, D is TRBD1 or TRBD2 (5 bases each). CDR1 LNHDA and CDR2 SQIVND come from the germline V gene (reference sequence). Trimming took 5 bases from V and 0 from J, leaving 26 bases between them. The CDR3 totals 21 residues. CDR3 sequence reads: CASSRHRAGTDVISGANVLTF. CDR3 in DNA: TGTGCCAGTAGTCGTCACCGAGCCGGGACGGATGTAATCTCTGGGGCCAACGTCCTGACTTTC. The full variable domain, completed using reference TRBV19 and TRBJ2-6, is DGGITQSPKYLFRKEGQNVTLSCEQNLNHDAMYWYRQDPGQGLRLIYYSQIVNDFQKGDIAEGYSVSREKKESFPLTVTSAQKNPTAFYLCASSRHRAGTDVISGANVLTFGAGSRLTVL.

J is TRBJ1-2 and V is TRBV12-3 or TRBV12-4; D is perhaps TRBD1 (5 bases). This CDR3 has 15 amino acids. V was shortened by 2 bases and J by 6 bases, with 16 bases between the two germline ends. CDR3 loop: CASSLHAGRMNGYTF. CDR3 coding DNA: TGTGCCAGCAGTTTACATGCGGGGCGAATGAATGGCTACACCTTC.